One sample yielded the 14 T cell receptor beta chains listed below, sequenced in a study of cytomegalovirus exposure and HLA in healthy donors. With 60 Vbeta and 13 Jbeta primers, the PCR was carried out. Using immunoSEQ multiplex PCR, the repertoire was profiled, and TCRdb retains in-frame clones only, with some absent. Of about 94,000 clones in the sample, 50% to 75% were seen once. The specimen sequenced was PBMCs. These receptor sequences come from a man in his thirties or forties in good health and CMV-seronegative.

V is TRBV29-1 and J is TRBJ2-7; 8 positions match TRBD1. CDR1 is SQVTM, CDR2 ANQGSEA, per germline. Germline trimming cut 5 bases from V and 2 bases from J; bases unmatched to any gene: 5. This CDR3 region has 13 residues. The CDR3 protein is CSVSQGATYEQYF. CDR3 DNA: TGCAGCGTTAGTCAGGGGGCGACCTACGAGCAGTACTTC.

V gene TRBV6-4 combines with J gene TRBJ2-6, with unresolved D. The V end was cut by 0 bases, the J end by 0 bases, with 3 bases between. CDR3 length equals 15 residues. Looked up from germline, CDR1 is MRHNA and CDR2 is SNTAGT. CDR3 amino acids: CASSDSYSGANVLTF. The CDR3 DNA follows: TGTGCCAGCAGTGACTCGTACTCTGGGGCCAACGTCCTGACTTTC.

The chain links TRBV20-1 to TRBJ2-7; the D gene is possibly TRBD1 (6 bases). Germline V gives CDR1 DFQATT, CDR2 SNEGSKA (reference sequence). Trimming shortened V by 2 bases and J by 6 bases, and 8 bases separated the two germline ends. The CDR3 runs 11 residues. DNA of the CDR3: TGCAGTGCTAGATTGGGGGCCGAGCAGTACTTC. It is translated as CSARLGAEQYF.

This clone was found a few times. The chain couples TRBV6-1 to TRBJ2-3, with 10 bases matching TRBD2. This CDR3 is 14 amino acids long. Trimming cost V 5 bases and J 6 bases; bases outside gene matches: 5. Germline-derived CDR1 and CDR2 are MNHNS and SASEGT. CDR3 sequence: CASSTSGGADTQYF. Here the CDR3 DNA reads TGTGCCAGCAGTACAAGCGGGGGGGCCGATACGCAGTATTTT.

J is TRBJ2-5 and V is TRBV10-3, with TRBD2 matching 14 bases. Trimming cost V 6 bases and J 4 bases; bases outside gene matches: 4. The CDR3 runs to 15 residues. Per the germline V gene, CDR1 is ENHRY and CDR2 is SYGVKD. In DNA, the CDR3 is TGTGCCATCAGCGCGGGACTAGCGGGAGTAGAGACCCAGTACTTC. Translating it yields CAISAGLAGVETQYF.

This chain connects TRBV2 to TRBJ2-7; TRBD1 matches 7 bases. There are 13 residues in the CDR3. Looked up from germline, CDR1 is SNHLY and CDR2 is FYNNEI. V shed 6 bases, J shed 2 bases, and the junction held 4 bases outside the gene matches. The CDR3 region is CASRVDRTYEQYF. In DNA form, the CDR3 reads TGTGCCAGCAGGGTGGACAGGACCTACGAGCAGTACTTC.

Only a few counts were recorded for this clone. The chain has TRBV6-5 and TRBJ2-5, with 14 bases lining up with TRBD2. After removal of 7 bases from V and 5 bases from J, the junction contained 6 bases not matched to a gene. There are 15 residues in the CDR3. Germline-derived CDR1 and CDR2 are MNHEY and SVGAGI. The CDR3: CASTWTSGGKETQYF. The CDR3 region has the DNA TGTGCCAGCACTTGGACTAGCGGGGGGAAGGAGACCCAGTACTTC.

In its sample, this clone was seen once. The V gene is TRBV4-1, the J gene TRBJ2-3, with TRBD2 matching over 8 bases. Trimming took 0 bases from V and 3 from J; bases not matched to a gene: 8. Germline V gene sequence: CDR1 MGHRA, CDR2 YSYEKL. This CDR3 is 17 amino acids long. CDR3 amino acids: CASSQEASGRRTDTQYF. CDR3 sequence (DNA): TGCGCCAGCAGCCAAGAGGCGAGCGGGAGAAGAACAGATACGCAGTATTTT.

The chain uses TRBV7-9 and TRBJ2-1; TRBD2 is a possible D gene (5 bases). The CDR3 loop spans 16 amino acids. V was pared by 5 bases and J by 4 bases, with 18 bases between. Germline V lookup: CDR1 SEHNR, CDR2 FQNEAQ (reference sequence). The chain's CDR3 is CASSAKTSGLYNEQFF. The CDR3 nucleotides read TGTGCCAGCAGCGCGAAGACGTCAGGACTTTACAATGAGCAGTTCTTC.

This clone was seen once. This chain uses TRBV13 with TRBJ1-4; no clear D. This CDR3 has 15 residues. V dropped 5 bases and J dropped 7 bases, with 17 bases sitting between them. Germline CDR1 is PRHDT and CDR2 is FYEKMQ (reference sequence). The CDR3 loop reads CASSPNGEMGEKLFF. CDR3 DNA sequence: TGTGCCAGCAGCCCAAACGGGGAAATGGGTGAAAAACTGTTTTTT.

The V call is TRBV25-1, the J call TRBJ2-7, with 12 nucleotides matching TRBD2. This CDR3 region has 15 residues. Germline V CDR1 and CDR2: MGHDK, SYGVNS. Unmatched junction bases numbered 3, after V lost 1 base and J lost 5 bases. CDR3 protein: CASSESTSGSNEQYF. The CDR3, as DNA: TGTGCCAGCAGTGAATCGACTAGCGGGAGCAACGAGCAGTACTTC.

This chain joins TRBV27 and TRBJ2-7; TRBD2 might be the D (5 bases). CDR1 is MNHEY and CDR2 is SMNVEV in the germline V gene (reference sequence). The ends were cut back, 5 bases at V and 5 bases at J, with 16 bases in the middle. The CDR3 is made up of 14 amino acids. The CDR3 region has the DNA TGTGCCAGCAGTCCCTCAGACTATTTGGACGAGCAGTACTTC. Translating gives CASSPSDYLDEQYF.

The gene calls are TRBV6-5 and TRBJ1-2, with D hard to call. The CDR3 covers 14 residues. The V end was cut by 6 bases, the J end by 0 bases, with 11 bases between. Germline values: CDR1 MNHEY, CDR2 SVGAGI. The CDR3 region is CASSPAATNYGYTF. CDR3 DNA: TGTGCCAGCAGCCCGGCGGCAACTAACTATGGCTACACCTTC.

The chain uses TRBV5-1 and TRBJ1-1, with 8 bases fitting TRBD1. V gave up 4 bases and J gave up 6 bases; unmatched junction bases: 8. In germline, CDR1 is SGHRS, CDR2 YFSETQ. This CDR3 comprises 14 residues. CDR3 protein: CASSPDRAFSEAFF. In DNA form, the CDR3 reads TGCGCCAGCAGCCCGGACAGGGCTTTCTCTGAAGCTTTCTTT.